This is a list of T cell receptor beta chains from one sample in a study of shared clonotypes between healthy human individuals. The repertoire was sequenced with immunoSEQ multiplex PCR; TCRdb's copy has only in-frame clones and lacks some. The repertoire holds about 980,000 clones, with approximately 80% as singletons. What was sequenced was memory CD4+ T cells sorted from blood. The receptors stem from a man younger than 35 in good health. Both conserved end residues are part of each CDR3. Each record gives: CDR3 protein, CDR3 DNA, V gene, D gene, J gene. D genes are given only for firm matches.

CASSFRTGPTEAFF,TGTGCCAGCAGCTTCCGGACAGGTCCCACTGAAGCTTTCTTT,TRBV27,TRBD1,TRBJ1-1
CASRADRAPGNTIYF,TGTGCCAGCAGGGCGGATCGGGCCCCTGGAAACACCATATATTTT,TRBV2,-,TRBJ1-3
CASSLSSGRSDTQYF,TGTGCCAGCAGTTTATCGAGCGGGAGATCGGATACGCAGTATTTT,TRBV28,TRBD2,TRBJ2-3
CASSIGPGGNQPQHF,TGTGCCAGTAGTATAGGCCCTGGGGGCAATCAGCCCCAGCATTTT,TRBV19,-,TRBJ1-5
CASGRRADTQYF,TGTGCCAGCGGACGGAGGGCAGATACGCAGTATTTT,TRBV6-1,-,TRBJ2-3
CASSLGQGHTETQYF,TGCGCCAGCAGCTTGGGACAGGGCCATACAGAGACCCAGTACTTC,TRBV5-1,TRBD1,TRBJ2-5
CASSSGQEVSYEKLFF,TGTGCCAGCAGCTCGGGACAGGAAGTATCCTACGAAAAACTGTTTTTT,TRBV5-6,TRBD1,TRBJ1-4
CASSPLGVQAFF,TGTGCCAGCAGCCCCCTGGGAGTCCAAGCTTTCTTT,TRBV21-1,-,TRBJ1-1
CAIKQAGGNTGELFF,TGTGCCATCAAACAAGCGGGAGGAAACACCGGGGAGCTGTTTTTT,TRBV10-3,TRBD2,TRBJ2-2
CASSIGTKPTLNTEAFF,TGTGCCAGCAGCATTGGGACAAAACCTACTTTGAACACTGAAGCTTTCTTT,TRBV5-4,-,TRBJ1-1